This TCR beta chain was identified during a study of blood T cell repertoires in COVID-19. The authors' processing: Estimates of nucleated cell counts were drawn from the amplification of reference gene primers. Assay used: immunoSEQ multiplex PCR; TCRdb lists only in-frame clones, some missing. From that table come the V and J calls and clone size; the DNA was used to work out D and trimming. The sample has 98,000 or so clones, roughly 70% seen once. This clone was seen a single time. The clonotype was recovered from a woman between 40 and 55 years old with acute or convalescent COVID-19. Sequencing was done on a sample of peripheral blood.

The CDR3 loop reads CASSLGGSGAKEQYF. The DNA of the CDR3 is TGTGCCAGCAGCTTAGGGGGTAGCGGTGCCAAAGAGCAGTACTTC. This chain uses TRBV7-2 with TRBJ2-7; tentative D call: TRBD2 (6 bases). The V gene lost 1 base and the J gene lost 7 bases, with 17 bases spanning the gap. CDR1 is SGHTA, CDR2 FQGNSA, per germline. The CDR3 loop spans 15 amino acids. Complete variable domain (other parts from reference TRBV7-2 and TRBJ2-7): GAGVSQSPSNKVTEKGKDVELRCDPISGHTALYWYRQSLGQGLEFLIYFQGNSAPDKSGLPSDRFSAERTGGSVSTLTIQRTQQEDSAVYLCASSLGGSGAKEQYFGPGTRLTVT.